This T cell receptor beta chain was sequenced in a study of OX40 agonist ivuxolimab in advanced cancers. Across the study: Participants averaged around 60 years of age (range about 23 to 79) and were around 80% male.

Overall study results and limits: CD4+ T cells averaged fewer expanded clones than CD8+ T cells. At doses 0.1 to 3.0 mg/kg, CD4+ and CD8+ clones expanded.

Assay: immunoSEQ multiplex PCR; the TCRdb copy retains only in-frame clones and omits some. The profile shows 67,000 or so clones, approximately 80% of them singletons. With respect to this clone: Antigen: not known. Other nucleotide sequences from this sample produce the same CDR3.

This specimen consisted of CD4+ or CD8+ T cells sorted from blood, obtained in a trial of the OX40 agonist ivuxolimab. This TCR was sampled from an adult with an advanced solid tumor such as melanoma, head and neck, liver or kidney cancer.

This CDR3 is CASSVEGGADTQYF. The CDR3 DNA sequence: TGTGCCAGCAGCGTAGAGGGGGGCGCAGATACGCAGTATTTT. The V gene is TRBV9, the J gene TRBJ2-3; D assignment may be TRBD1 or TRBD2 (6 bases each). The CDR3 covers 14 residues. The germline CDR1 and CDR2 sequences are SGDLS and YYNGEE. The germline V and J ends were trimmed by 0 bases and 4 bases, with 9 bases remaining between them.